The T cell receptor beta chain under discussion was sequenced for a study of regulatory T cells in long-lasting Graves disease. A few counts support this clonotype. Investigators prepared the TCR beta libraries by applying iRepertoire HTBI primers and Arm-PCR of CDR3 regions. Each CDR3 protein is one row after TCRdb ran MiXCR on the multiplex PCR reads. The sample lists 400,000 to 550,000 distinct CDR3 sequences, about 15% occurring once. As to time point: newly diagnosed GD, antithyroid drugs for less than 3 months. The authors made the TCR library using RNA they extracted from PBMCs. This same sample was also taken into another study, of T cells in Graves' hyperthyroidism and ophthalmopathy.

This sequence originates from a woman in her twenties or thirties with Graves disease. Specimen: peripheral blood mononuclear cells (PBMCs), collected at new diagnosis, from a patient treated with antithyroid drugs.

The CDR3 nucleotides read TGTGCCAGCAGCCCCATGGACACTGAAGCTTTCTTT. Encoded protein: CASSPMDTEAFF. The chain is built from TRBV11-3 and TRBJ1-1; D not resolved. This CDR3 has 12 residues. The germline V gene has CDR1 SGHNT and CDR2 YENEEA. With 5 bases removed from V and 3 bases from J, the gap between germline ends came to 7 bases.